A selection of T cell receptor beta chains follows, all from one sample in a study of OX40 agonist ivuxolimab in advanced cancers. Clones were read by immunoSEQ multiplex PCR, and TCRdb kept only the in-frame ones, dropping some. This table has tens of thousands of clones, around nine tenths appearing once. The sequenced sample was CD4+ or CD8+ T cells sorted from blood, obtained in a trial of the OX40 agonist ivuxolimab. The receptors here all came from an adult with an advanced solid tumor such as melanoma, head and neck, liver or kidney cancer. Each CDR3 is given with its conserved first and last residue. The D gene is left open where the match is weak. Clone sizes are given selectively: once, few, many, or a class where the clone is expanded.

abundance: NA; d_gene: NA; v_gene: TRBV28; j_gene: TRBJ2-1; CDR3aa: CASSLTGAYNEQFF; CDR3nt: TGTGCCAGCAGTTTGACAGGCGCCTACAATGAGCAGTTCTTC
abundance: NA; d_gene: NA; v_gene: TRBV13; j_gene: TRBJ2-5; CDR3aa: CASSSGVRETQYF; CDR3nt: TGTGCCAGCAGCTCGGGGGTTCGGGAGACCCAGTACTTC
abundance: NA; d_gene: NA; v_gene: TRBV9; j_gene: TRBJ2-7; CDR3aa: CASSVRDTAYEQYF; CDR3nt: TGTGCCAGCAGCGTCCGGGACACTGCCTACGAGCAGTACTTC
abundance: NA; d_gene: NA; v_gene: TRBV6-1; j_gene: TRBJ1-5; CDR3aa: CASSVHSNQPQHF; CDR3nt: TGTGCCAGCAGTGTCCATAGCAATCAGCCCCAGCATTTT
abundance: NA; d_gene: NA; v_gene: TRBV4-1; j_gene: TRBJ1-5; CDR3aa: CASSQRGSNQPQHF; CDR3nt: TGCGCCAGCAGCCAACGGGGGAGCAATCAGCCCCAGCATTTT
abundance: NA; d_gene: TRBD1; v_gene: TRBV2; j_gene: TRBJ1-2; CDR3aa: CASSGGTPGQNYGYTF; CDR3nt: TGTGCCAGCAGTGGGGGAACACCGGGACAGAACTATGGCTACACCTTC
abundance: NA; d_gene: TRBD2; v_gene: TRBV5-1; j_gene: TRBJ2-3; CDR3aa: CASSSGLKLAGEPDTQYF; CDR3nt: TGCGCCAGCAGCTCGGGCCTGAAACTAGCGGGAGAGCCAGATACGCAGTATTTT
abundance: NA; d_gene: NA; v_gene: TRBV5-1; j_gene: TRBJ1-1; CDR3aa: CASSHLGGSNTEAFF; CDR3nt: TGCGCCAGCAGCCATCTAGGGGGGTCGAACACTGAAGCTTTCTTT
abundance: NA; d_gene: NA; v_gene: TRBV10-1; j_gene: TRBJ2-2; CDR3aa: CASATSNTGELFF; CDR3nt: TGCGCCAGCGCGACTTCGAACACCGGGGAGCTGTTTTTT
abundance: NA; d_gene: NA; v_gene: TRBV5-1; j_gene: TRBJ2-5; CDR3aa: CASSFRETQYF; CDR3nt: TGCGCCAGCAGCTTCAGAGAGACCCAGTACTTC
abundance: NA; d_gene: NA; v_gene: TRBV4-3; j_gene: TRBJ1-5; CDR3aa: CASSQEARRDQPQHF; CDR3nt: TGCGCCAGCAGCCAAGAGGCCCGACGAGATCAGCCCCAGCATTTT
abundance: NA; d_gene: NA; v_gene: TRBV27; j_gene: TRBJ1-5; CDR3aa: CASSNRINQPQHF; CDR3nt: TGTGCCAGCAGTAACAGGATCAATCAGCCCCAGCATTTT
abundance: NA; d_gene: NA; v_gene: TRBV5-6; j_gene: TRBJ1-1; CDR3aa: CASSGDFLEAFF; CDR3nt: TGTGCCAGCAGCGGGGACTTCCTGGAGGCTTTCTTT
abundance: few; d_gene: NA; v_gene: TRBV7-3; j_gene: TRBJ1-1; CDR3aa: CASSYGAPNTEAFF; CDR3nt: TGTGCCAGCAGCTACGGTGCCCCGAACACTGAAGCTTTCTTT
abundance: NA; d_gene: TRBD2; v_gene: TRBV7-2; j_gene: TRBJ2-3; CDR3aa: CASSWGLARNTDTQYF; CDR3nt: TGTGCCAGCAGCTGGGGACTAGCGAGGAACACAGATACGCAGTATTTT
abundance: NA; d_gene: NA; v_gene: TRBV5-1; j_gene: TRBJ2-2; CDR3aa: CASSPQIEGNTGELFF; CDR3nt: TGCGCCAGCAGCCCCCAAATTGAGGGGAACACCGGGGAGCTGTTTTTT
abundance: NA; d_gene: TRBD1; v_gene: TRBV5-6; j_gene: TRBJ1-2; CDR3aa: CASSLDGTAYGYTF; CDR3nt: TGTGCCAGCAGCTTGGACGGGACAGCCTATGGCTACACCTTC
abundance: NA; d_gene: TRBD2; v_gene: TRBV30; j_gene: TRBJ2-2; CDR3aa: CAWSTRLAGVSGELFF; CDR3nt: TGTGCCTGGAGTACCCGACTAGCGGGAGTGTCCGGGGAGCTGTTTTTT
abundance: NA; d_gene: NA; v_gene: TRBV5-1; j_gene: TRBJ2-6; CDR3aa: CASSTGDSGANVLTF; CDR3nt: TGCGCCAGCAGTACAGGAGACTCTGGGGCCAACGTCCTGACTTTC
abundance: NA; d_gene: NA; v_gene: TRBV9; j_gene: TRBJ2-3; CDR3aa: CASSVAGLTDTQYF; CDR3nt: TGTGCCAGCAGCGTAGCCGGGCTCACAGATACGCAGTATTTT
abundance: NA; d_gene: TRBD1; v_gene: TRBV14; j_gene: TRBJ2-7; CDR3aa: CASSQPGQGKEQYF; CDR3nt: TGTGCCAGCAGCCAGCCGGGACAGGGAAAAGAGCAGTACTTC
abundance: NA; d_gene: NA; v_gene: TRBV28; j_gene: TRBJ2-2; CDR3aa: CASSLSRADTGELFF; CDR3nt: TGTGCCAGCAGTTTATCCAGGGCGGACACCGGGGAGCTGTTTTTT
abundance: NA; d_gene: TRBD2; v_gene: TRBV10-2; j_gene: TRBJ2-1; CDR3aa: CASRLPPGLAGEGSYNEQFF; CDR3nt: TGCGCCAGCAGGTTACCGCCGGGACTAGCGGGAGAGGGCTCCTACAATGAGCAGTTCTTC
abundance: NA; d_gene: NA; v_gene: TRBV7-9; j_gene: TRBJ2-1; CDR3aa: CASSLRLETNEQFF; CDR3nt: TGTGCCAGCAGCTTACGGCTCGAAACCAATGAGCAGTTCTTC
abundance: once; d_gene: NA; v_gene: TRBV30; j_gene: TRBJ1-5; CDR3aa: CAWSVAGIYQPQHF; CDR3nt: TGTGCCTGGAGTGTAGCAGGGATATATCAGCCCCAGCATTTT
abundance: NA; d_gene: NA; v_gene: TRBV4-2; j_gene: TRBJ2-2; CDR3aa: CASSQGGSGGTGELFF; CDR3nt: TGTGCCAGCAGCCAAGGGGGTAGCGGTGGCACCGGGGAGCTGTTTTTT
abundance: NA; d_gene: TRBD1; v_gene: TRBV19; j_gene: TRBJ2-3; CDR3aa: CASRQGARDTQYF; CDR3nt: TGTGCCAGTAGGCAGGGGGCTCGAGATACGCAGTATTTT
abundance: NA; d_gene: TRBD1; v_gene: TRBV15; j_gene: TRBJ2-7; CDR3aa: CATSRRQGGNVYEQYF; CDR3nt: TGTGCCACCAGCAGGCGACAGGGGGGGAACGTGTACGAGCAGTACTTC
abundance: NA; d_gene: TRBD1; v_gene: TRBV28; j_gene: TRBJ1-3; CDR3aa: CASSDRDRFSGNTIYF; CDR3nt: TGTGCCAGCAGCGACCGGGACAGGTTCTCTGGAAACACCATATATTTT
abundance: NA; d_gene: TRBD1; v_gene: TRBV7-9; j_gene: TRBJ2-7; CDR3aa: CASSPAAGTGSYEQYF; CDR3nt: TGTGCCAGCAGCCCCGCCGCCGGGACAGGTTCCTACGAGCAGTACTTC
abundance: once; d_gene: NA; v_gene: TRBV5-1; j_gene: TRBJ2-3; CDR3aa: CASSSPSGVPDTQYF; CDR3nt: TGCGCCAGCAGCTCGCCTTCGGGAGTTCCAGATACGCAGTATTTT